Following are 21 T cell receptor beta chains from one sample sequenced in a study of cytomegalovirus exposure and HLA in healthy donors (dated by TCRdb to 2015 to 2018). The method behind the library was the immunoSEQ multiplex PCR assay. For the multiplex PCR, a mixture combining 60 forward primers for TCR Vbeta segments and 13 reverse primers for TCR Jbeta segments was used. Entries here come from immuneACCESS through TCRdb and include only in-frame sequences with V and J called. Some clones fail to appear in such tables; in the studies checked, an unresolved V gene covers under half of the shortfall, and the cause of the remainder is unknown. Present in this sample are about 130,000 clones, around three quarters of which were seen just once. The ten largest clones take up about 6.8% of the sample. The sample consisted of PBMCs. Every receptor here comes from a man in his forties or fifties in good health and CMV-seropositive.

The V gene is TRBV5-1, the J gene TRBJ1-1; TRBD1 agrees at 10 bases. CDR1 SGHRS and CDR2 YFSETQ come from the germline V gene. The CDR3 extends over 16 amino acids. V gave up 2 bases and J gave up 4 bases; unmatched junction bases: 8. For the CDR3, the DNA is TGCGCCAGCAGCTTAGACAGGGGGCGACTGGGCACTGAAGCTTTCTTT. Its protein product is CASSLDRGRLGTEAFF.

In DNA, the CDR3 is TGTGCCAGCAGCTTAGTTCCGAGTGGAAACACCATATATTTT. Amino acids: CASSLVPSGNTIYF. The V gene is TRBV7-6, the J gene TRBJ1-3; no clear D. Germline lookup yields CDR1 SGHVS and CDR2 FNYEAQ. The ends were cut back, 1 base at V and 3 bases at J, with 7 bases in the middle. This CDR3 is 14 amino acids long.

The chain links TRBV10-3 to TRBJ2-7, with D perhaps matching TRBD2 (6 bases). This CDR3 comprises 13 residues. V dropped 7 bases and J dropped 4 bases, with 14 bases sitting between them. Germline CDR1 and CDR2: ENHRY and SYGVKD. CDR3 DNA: TGTGCCATCACTGTCGGGAGCTCATACGAGCAGTACTTC. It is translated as CAITVGSSYEQYF.

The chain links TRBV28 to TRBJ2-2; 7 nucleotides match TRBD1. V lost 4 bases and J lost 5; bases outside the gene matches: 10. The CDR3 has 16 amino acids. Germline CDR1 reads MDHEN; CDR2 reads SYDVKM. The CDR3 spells CASSYPTGMRTGELFF. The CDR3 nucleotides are TGTGCCAGCAGTTATCCGACAGGGATGAGGACCGGGGAGCTGTTTTTT.

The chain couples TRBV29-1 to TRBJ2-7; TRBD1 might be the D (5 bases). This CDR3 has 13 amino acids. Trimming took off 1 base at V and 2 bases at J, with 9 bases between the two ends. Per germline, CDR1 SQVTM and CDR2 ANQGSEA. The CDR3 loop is CSVEVDRAYEQYF. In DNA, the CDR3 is TGCAGCGTTGAAGTCGACAGAGCCTACGAGCAGTACTTC.

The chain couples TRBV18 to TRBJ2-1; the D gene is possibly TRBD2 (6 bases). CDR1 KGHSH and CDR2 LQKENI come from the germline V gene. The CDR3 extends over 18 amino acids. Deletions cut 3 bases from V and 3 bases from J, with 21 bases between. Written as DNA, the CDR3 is TGTGCCAGCTCACCCAACGAAATATCGGGAGTCTTCTACAATGAGCAGTTCTTC. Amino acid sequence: CASSPNEISGVFYNEQFF.

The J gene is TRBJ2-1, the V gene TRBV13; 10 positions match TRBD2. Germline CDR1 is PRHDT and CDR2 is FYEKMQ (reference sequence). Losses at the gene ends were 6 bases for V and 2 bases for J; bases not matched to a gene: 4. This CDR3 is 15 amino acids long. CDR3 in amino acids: CASSSLAGAYNEQFF. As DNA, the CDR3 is TGTGCCAGCAGTAGCCTAGCGGGAGCCTACAATGAGCAGTTCTTC.

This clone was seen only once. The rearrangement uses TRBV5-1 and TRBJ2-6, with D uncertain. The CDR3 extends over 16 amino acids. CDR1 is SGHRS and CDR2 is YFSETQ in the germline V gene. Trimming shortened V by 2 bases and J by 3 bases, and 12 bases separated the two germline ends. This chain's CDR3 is CASSFQVRFGANVLTF. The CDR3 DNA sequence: TGCGCCAGCAGCTTCCAGGTCCGCTTTGGGGCCAACGTCCTGACTTTC. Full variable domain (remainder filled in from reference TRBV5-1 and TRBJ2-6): KAGVTQTPRYLIKTRGQQVTLSCSPISGHRSVSWYQQTPGQGLQFLFEYFSETQRNKGNFPGRFSGRQFSNSRSEMNVSTLELGDSALYLCASSFQVRFGANVLTFGAGSRLTVL.

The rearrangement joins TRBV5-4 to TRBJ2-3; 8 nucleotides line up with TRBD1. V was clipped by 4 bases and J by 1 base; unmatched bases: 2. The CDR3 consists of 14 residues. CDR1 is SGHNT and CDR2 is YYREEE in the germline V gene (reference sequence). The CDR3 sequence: CASSQDRGTDTQYF. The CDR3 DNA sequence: TGTGCCAGCAGCCAGGACAGGGGCACAGATACGCAGTATTTT.

DNA of the CDR3: TGTGCCAGCACCCTAGATAGGACTAGCGCCACAGATACGCAGTATTTT. Translated: CASTLDRTSATDTQYF. The chain is built from TRBV9 and TRBJ2-3, with 9 nucleotides matching TRBD2. CDR1 and CDR2 from the germline V gene are SGDLS and YYNGEE. V lost 6 bases to trimming and J lost 2 bases; unmatched junction nucleotides: 10. CDR3 length: 16 residues.

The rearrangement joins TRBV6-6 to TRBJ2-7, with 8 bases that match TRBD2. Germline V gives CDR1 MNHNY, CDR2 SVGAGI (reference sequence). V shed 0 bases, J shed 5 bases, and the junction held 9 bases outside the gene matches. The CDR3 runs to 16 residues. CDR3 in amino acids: CASSYSPGGPLDEQYF. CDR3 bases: TGTGCCAGCAGTTACTCGCCGGGAGGGCCGCTGGACGAGCAGTACTTC.

As DNA, the CDR3 is TGCGCCAGCAGCCGGGATATGAACACTGAAGCTTTCTTT. It specifies CASSRDMNTEAFF. V and J are TRBV5-1 and TRBJ1-1; D remains ambiguous. Trimming stripped 4 bases from V and 0 bases from J, with 7 bases between. CDR3 length equals 13 residues. Germline values: CDR1 SGHRS, CDR2 YFSETQ.

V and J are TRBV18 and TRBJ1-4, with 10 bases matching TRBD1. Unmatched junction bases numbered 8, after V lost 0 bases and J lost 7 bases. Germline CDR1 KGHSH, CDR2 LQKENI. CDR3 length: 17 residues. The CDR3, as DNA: TGTGCCAGCTCACCACCTCCGGGACAGGGGATGGGTGAAAAACTGTTTTTT. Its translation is CASSPPPGQGMGEKLFF.

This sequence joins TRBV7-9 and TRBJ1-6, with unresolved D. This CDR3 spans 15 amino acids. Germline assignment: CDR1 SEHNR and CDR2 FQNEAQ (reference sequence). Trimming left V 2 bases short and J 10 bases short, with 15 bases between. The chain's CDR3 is CASSLWSGSNSPLHF. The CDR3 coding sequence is TGTGCCAGCAGCTTATGGTCGGGGAGTAACTCACCCCTCCACTTT.

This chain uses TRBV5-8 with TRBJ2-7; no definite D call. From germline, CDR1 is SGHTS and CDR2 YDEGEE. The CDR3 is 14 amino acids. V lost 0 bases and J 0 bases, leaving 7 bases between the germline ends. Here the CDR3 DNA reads TGTGCCAGCAGCTTGGACTTTTCCTCCTACGAGCAGTACTTC. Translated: CASSLDFSSYEQYF.

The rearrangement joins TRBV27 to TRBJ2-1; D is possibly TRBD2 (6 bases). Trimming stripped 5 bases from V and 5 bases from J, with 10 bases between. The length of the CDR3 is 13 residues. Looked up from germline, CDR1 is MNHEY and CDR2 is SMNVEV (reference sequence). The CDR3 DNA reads TGTGCCAGCAGTGTGGTAGCGGACAATGAGCAGTTCTTC. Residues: CASSVVADNEQFF.

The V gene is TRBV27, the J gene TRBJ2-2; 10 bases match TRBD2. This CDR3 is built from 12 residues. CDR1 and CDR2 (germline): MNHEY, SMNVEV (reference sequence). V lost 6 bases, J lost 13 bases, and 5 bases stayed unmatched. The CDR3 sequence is CASSATSGRLFF. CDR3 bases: TGTGCCAGCAGCGCGACTAGCGGGCGGCTGTTTTTT.

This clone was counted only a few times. Written as DNA, the CDR3 is TGTGCCAGCAGCCCTGGTGGCGGGAGGGCCTACGAGCAGTACTTC. Translation gives CASSPGGGRAYEQYF. The chain joins TRBV5-4 to TRBJ2-7; 9 bases fit TRBD2. V lost 4 bases and J lost 2; bases outside the gene matches: 7. Germline CDR1 and CDR2: SGHNT and YYREEE (reference sequence). The CDR3 totals 15 residues.

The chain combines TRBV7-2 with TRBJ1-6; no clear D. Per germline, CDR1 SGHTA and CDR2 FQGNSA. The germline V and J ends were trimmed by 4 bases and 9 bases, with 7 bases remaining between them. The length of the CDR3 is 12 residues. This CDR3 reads CASSWSGSPLHF. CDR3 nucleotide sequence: TGTGCCAGCAGCTGGTCGGGTTCACCCCTCCACTTT.

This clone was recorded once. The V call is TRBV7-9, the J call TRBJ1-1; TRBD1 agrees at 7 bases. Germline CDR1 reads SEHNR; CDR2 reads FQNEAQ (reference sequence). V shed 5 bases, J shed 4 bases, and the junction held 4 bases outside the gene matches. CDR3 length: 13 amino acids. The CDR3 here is CASSPTGFTEAFF. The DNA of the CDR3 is TGTGCCAGCAGCCCGACAGGGTTCACTGAAGCTTTCTTT. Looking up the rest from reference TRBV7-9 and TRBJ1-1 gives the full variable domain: DTGVSQNPRHKITKRGQNVTFRCDPISEHNRLYWYRQTLGQGPEFLTYFQNEAQLEKSRLLSDRFSAERPKGSFSTLEIQRTEQGDSAMYLCASSPTGFTEAFFGQGTRLTVV.

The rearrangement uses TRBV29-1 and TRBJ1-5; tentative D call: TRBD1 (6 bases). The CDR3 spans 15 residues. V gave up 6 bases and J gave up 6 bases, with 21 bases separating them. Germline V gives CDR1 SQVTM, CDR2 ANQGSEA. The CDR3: CSVLTDAGAGQPQHF. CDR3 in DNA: TGCAGCGTCTTAACGGACGCGGGGGCCGGTCAGCCCCAGCATTTT.